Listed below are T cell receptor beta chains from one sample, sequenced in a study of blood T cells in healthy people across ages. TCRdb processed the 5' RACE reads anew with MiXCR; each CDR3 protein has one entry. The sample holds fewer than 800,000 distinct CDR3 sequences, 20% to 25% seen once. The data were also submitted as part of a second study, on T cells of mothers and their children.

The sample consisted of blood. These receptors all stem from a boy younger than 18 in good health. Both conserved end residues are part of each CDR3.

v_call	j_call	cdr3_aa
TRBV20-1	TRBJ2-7	CSARASGSSYEQYF
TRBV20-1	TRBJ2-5	CSASRSAEETQYF
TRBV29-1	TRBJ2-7	CSVVLGRPDEQYF
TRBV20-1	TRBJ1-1	CSSWSTGTEAFF
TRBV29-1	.	CSVMTSGTSEQYF
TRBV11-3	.	CASSPRTGASGDQETQYF
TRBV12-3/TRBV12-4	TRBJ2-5	CASSFWDRQETQYF
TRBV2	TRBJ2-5	CASSGLAGGSEQYF
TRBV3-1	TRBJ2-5	CASSQILAGGKETQYF
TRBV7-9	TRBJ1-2	CASSSLQGTEHGYTF
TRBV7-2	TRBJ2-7	CASSLGWTFTPFEQYF
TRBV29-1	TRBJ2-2	CSGTESNTGELFF
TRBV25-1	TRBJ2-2	CASSEYFRDSDGNTGELFF
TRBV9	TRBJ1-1	CASSRTGAGTEAFF
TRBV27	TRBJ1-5	CTSSPIDRGNQPQHF
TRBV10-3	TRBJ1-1	CAISEISDTEAFF
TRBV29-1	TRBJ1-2	CSVGGGGTAYGYTF
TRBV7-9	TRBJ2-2	CASSAFEIAGNTGELFF
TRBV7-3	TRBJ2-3	CASSGVGPGDTQYF
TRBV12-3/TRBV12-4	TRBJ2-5	CASSLPHQETQYF
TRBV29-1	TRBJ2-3	CSAQGGDTQYF
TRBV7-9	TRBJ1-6	CASSLALENSPLHF
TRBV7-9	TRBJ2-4	CASSLFRPYGETKNIQYF
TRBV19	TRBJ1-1	CASRATGGITEAFF
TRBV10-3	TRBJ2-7	CATGQGESYEQYF
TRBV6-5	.	CASSYQNEQFF
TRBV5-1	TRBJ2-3	CASSLDRDTHTDTQYF
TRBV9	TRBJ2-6	CASSPLGVSGANVLTF
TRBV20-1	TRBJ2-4	CSASGQRNKNIQYF
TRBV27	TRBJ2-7	CASSFLPGGSSNEQYF
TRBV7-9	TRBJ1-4	CASSFSGAGTTNEKLFF
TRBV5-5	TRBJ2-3	CASSYGGPPDTQYF
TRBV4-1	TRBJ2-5	CASSQSGFSETQYF
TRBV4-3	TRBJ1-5	CASSQDRQGDNQPQHF
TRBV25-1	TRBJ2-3	CASSDPGQKSTDTQYF
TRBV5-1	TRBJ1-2	CASSSVNTQGARGYTF
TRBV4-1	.	CASSSAGLAVKNEQFF
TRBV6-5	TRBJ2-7	CASSFTGGLYEQYF
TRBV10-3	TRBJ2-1	CAISESVSGGNEQFF
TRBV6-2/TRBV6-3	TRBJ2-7	CASNRAGGSYEQYF
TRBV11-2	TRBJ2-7	CASSLFSGGAYEQYF
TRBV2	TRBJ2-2	CASSEDLAGSTGELFF
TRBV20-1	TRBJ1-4	CSATGGASYKKLFF